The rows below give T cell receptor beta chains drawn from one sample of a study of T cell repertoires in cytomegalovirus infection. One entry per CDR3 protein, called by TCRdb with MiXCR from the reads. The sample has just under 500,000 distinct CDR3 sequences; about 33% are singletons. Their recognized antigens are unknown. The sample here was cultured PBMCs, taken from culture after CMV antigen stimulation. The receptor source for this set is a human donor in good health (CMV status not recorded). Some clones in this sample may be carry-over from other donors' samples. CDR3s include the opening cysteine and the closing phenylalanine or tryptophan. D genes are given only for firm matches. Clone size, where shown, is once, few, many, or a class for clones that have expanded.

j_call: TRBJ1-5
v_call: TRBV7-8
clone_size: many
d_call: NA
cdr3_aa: CASSSGENQPQHF
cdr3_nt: TGTGCCAGCAGCTCAGGAGAGAATCAGCCCCAGCATTTT

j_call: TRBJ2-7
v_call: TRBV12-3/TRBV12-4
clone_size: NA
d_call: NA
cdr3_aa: CASSLGVLPSEQYF
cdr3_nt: TGTGCCAGCAGTTTAGGGGTTCTTCCTAGTGAGCAGTACTTC

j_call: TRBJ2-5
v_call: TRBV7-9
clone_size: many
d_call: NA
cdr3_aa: CASSLRDQETQYF
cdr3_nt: TGTGCCAGCAGCCTCAGGGACCAAGAGACCCAGTACTTC

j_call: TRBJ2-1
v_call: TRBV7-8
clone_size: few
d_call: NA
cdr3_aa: CASRVSGLGSEQFF
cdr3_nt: TGTGCCAGCAGGGTGTCGGGACTGGGCAGTGAGCAGTTCTTC

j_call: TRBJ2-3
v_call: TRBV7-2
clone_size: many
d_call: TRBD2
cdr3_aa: CASSLEGTSGRNTQYF
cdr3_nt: TGTGCCAGCAGCTTAGAAGGGACTAGCGGGAGGAATACGCAGTATTTT

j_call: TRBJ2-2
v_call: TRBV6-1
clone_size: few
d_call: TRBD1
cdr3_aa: CASRIGTGRSGELFF
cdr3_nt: TGTGCCAGCAGAATCGGGACAGGGAGGTCCGGGGAGCTGTTTTTT

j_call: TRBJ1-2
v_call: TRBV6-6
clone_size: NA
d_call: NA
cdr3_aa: CASTTITGSNLWGYGYTF
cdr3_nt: TGTGCCAGCACCACAATAACCGGATCTAACCTCTGGGGCTATGGCTACACCTTC

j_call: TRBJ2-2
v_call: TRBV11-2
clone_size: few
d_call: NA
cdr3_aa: CASSFGASNTGELFF
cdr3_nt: TGTGCCAGCAGCTTTGGGGCATCGAACACCGGGGAGCTGTTTTTT

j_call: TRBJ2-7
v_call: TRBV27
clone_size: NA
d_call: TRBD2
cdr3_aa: CASSLAGVTHEQYF
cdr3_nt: TGTGCCAGCAGTCTAGCGGGAGTTACCCACGAGCAGTACTTC

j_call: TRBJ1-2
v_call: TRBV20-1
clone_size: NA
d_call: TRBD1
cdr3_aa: CSARVLRPTGANRGYGYSF
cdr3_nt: TGCAGTGCTAGAGTCCTTCGGCCCACAGGGGCAAACAGGGGCTATGGCTACTCCTTC

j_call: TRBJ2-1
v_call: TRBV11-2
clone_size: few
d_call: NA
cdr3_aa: CASSPPAAFNEQFF
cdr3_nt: TGTGCCAGCAGCCCCCCCGCGGCGTTTAATGAGCAGTTCTTC

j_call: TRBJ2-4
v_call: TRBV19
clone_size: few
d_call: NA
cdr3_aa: CASSKLDSKNIQYF
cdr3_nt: TGTGCCAGTAGTAAATTGGACAGCAAAAACATTCAGTACTTC

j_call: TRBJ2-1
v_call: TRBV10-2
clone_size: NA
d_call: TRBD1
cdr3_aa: CASSEQGSGNEQFF
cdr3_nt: TGCGCCAGCAGTGAACAGGGGTCGGGCAATGAGCAGTTCTTC

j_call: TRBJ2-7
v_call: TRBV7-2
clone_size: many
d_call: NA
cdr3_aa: CASSPRVLGSYEQYF
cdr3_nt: TGTGCCAGCAGCCCCCGAGTCCTGGGAAGCTACGAGCAGTACTTC

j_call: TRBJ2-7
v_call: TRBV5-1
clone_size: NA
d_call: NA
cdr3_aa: CASSPEGLVGYEQYF
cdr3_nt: TGCGCCAGCAGCCCAGAGGGCTTGGTTGGCTACGAGCAGTACTTC

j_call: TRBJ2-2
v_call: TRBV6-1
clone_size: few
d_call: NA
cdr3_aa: CASRRSREYVTGELFF
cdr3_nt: TGTGCCAGCAGACGAAGCCGGGAGTACGTCACCGGGGAGCTGTTTTTT

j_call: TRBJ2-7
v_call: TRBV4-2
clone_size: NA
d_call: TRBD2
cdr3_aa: CASSERLAGQDPYEQYF
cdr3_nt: TGTGCCAGCAGCGAACGACTAGCGGGCCAAGACCCCTACGAGCAGTACTTC

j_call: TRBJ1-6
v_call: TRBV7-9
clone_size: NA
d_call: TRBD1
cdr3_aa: CASSLKTGIGANSPLHF
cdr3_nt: TGTGCCAGCAGCCTAAAGACAGGGATTGGGGCTAATTCACCCCTCCACTTT

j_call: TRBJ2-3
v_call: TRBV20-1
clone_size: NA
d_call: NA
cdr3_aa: CSARDPRLIDTQYF
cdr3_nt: TGCAGTGCTAGAGATCCAAGGCTAATAGATACGCAGTATTTT

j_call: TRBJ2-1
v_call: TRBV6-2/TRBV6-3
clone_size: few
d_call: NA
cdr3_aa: CASSTRWNSYNEQFF
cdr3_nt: TGTGCCAGCAGTACCCGTTGGAACTCCTACAATGAGCAGTTCTTC

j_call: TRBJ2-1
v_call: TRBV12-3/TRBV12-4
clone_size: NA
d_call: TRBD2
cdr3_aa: CASIAGTSNEQFF
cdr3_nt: TGTGCCAGCATAGCGGGAACAAGTAATGAGCAGTTCTTC

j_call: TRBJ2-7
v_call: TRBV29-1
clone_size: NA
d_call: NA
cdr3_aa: CSVGASSNSYEQYF
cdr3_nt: TGCAGCGTGGGGGCTAGCAGCAATTCCTACGAGCAGTACTTC

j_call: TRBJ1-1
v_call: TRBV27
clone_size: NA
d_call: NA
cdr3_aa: CASRLGREAFF
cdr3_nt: TGTGCCAGCAGACTTGGGCGTGAAGCTTTCTTT

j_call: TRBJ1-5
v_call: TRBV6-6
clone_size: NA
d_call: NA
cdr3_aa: CASSYSRDTNQPQHF
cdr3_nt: TGTGCCAGCAGTTACTCGAGGGACACCAATCAGCCCCAGCATTTT

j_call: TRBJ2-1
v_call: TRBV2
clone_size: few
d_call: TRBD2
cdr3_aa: CASSPLAGGPVNNEQFF
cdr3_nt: TGTGCCAGCAGCCCGTTAGCGGGAGGGCCAGTTAACAATGAGCAGTTCTTC

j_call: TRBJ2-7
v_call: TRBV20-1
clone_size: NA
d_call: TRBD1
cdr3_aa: CSARKGTGVLLYEQYF
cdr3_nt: TGCAGTGCTAGAAAGGGGACAGGGGTTTTACTTTACGAGCAGTACTTC

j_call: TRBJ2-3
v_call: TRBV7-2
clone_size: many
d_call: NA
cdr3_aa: CASSFRGAGSTDTQYF
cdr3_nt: TGTGCCAGCAGCTTTAGAGGGGCAGGGTCAACAGATACGCAGTATTTT

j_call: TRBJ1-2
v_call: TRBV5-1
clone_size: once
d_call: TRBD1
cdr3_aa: CASSWGDRGEYTF
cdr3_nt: TGCGCCAGCAGCTGGGGCGACAGGGGAGAGTACACCTTC

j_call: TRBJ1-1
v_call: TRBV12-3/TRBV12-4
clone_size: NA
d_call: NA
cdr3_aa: CASSPRGTRMAFF
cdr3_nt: TGTGCCAGCAGTCCTAGGGGCACCCGTATGGCTTTCTTT

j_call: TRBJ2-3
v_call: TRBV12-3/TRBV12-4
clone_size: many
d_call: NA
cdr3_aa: CASSLLAPSTDTQYF
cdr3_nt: TGTGCCAGCAGTTTATTAGCTCCCAGCACAGATACGCAGTATTTT

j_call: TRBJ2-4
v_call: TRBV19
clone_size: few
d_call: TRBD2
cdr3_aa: CASSWVAGSMGNIQYF
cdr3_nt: TGTGCCAGTAGTTGGGTAGCGGGATCAATGGGAAACATTCAGTACTTC

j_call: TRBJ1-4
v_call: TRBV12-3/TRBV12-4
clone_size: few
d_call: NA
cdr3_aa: CASSTTGGTREKLFF
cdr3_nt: TGTGCCAGCAGTACCACAGGTGGGACCCGAGAAAAACTGTTTTTT

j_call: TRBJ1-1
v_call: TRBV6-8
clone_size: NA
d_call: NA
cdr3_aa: CASSRRRESTEAFF
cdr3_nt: TGTGCCAGCAGTCGACGACGGGAGAGCACTGAAGCTTTCTTT

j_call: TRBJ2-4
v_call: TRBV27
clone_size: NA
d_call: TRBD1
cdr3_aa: CASRTTGGRNIQYF
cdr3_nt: TGTGCCAGCAGGACGACAGGGGGCCGGAACATTCAGTACTTC

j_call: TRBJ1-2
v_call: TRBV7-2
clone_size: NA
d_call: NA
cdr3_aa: CASSLGQGNYYGYTF
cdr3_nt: TGTGCCAGCAGCTTAGGGCAGGGGAATTACTATGGCTACACCTTC

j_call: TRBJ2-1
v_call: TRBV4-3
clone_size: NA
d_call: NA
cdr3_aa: CASSRTGTGYNEQFF
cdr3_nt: TGCGCCAGCAGCAGAACCGGGACTGGATACAATGAGCAGTTCTTC

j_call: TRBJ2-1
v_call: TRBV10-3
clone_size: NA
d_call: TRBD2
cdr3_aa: CAIRHTSEVDNEQFF
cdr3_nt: TGTGCCATCAGGCATACTAGCGAGGTCGACAATGAGCAGTTCTTC

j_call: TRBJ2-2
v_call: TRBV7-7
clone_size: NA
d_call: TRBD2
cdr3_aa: CASSLRTASGRAGNTGELFF
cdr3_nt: TGTGCTAGCAGCTTAAGAACGGCCAGCGGGAGGGCCGGGAACACCGGGGAGCTGTTTTTT

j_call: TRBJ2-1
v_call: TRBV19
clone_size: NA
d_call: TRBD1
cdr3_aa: CASSTRDRVGEQFF
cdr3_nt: TGTGCCAGTAGTACCAGGGACAGGGTCGGTGAGCAGTTCTTC

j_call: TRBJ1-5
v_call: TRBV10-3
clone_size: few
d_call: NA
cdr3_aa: CAISESDGSRPQHF
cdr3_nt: TGTGCCATCAGTGAGTCAGACGGGAGCCGGCCCCAGCATTTT

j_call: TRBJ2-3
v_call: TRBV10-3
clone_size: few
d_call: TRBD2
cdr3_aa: CAISVGLAGTDTQYF
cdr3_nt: TGTGCCATCAGTGTAGGACTAGCAGGCACAGATACGCAGTATTTT

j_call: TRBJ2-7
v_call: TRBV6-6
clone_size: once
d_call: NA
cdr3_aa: CASSYRLVREQYF
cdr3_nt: TGTGCCAGCAGTTACCGCCTAGTCCGCGAGCAGTACTTC

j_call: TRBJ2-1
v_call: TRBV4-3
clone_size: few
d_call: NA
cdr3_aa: CASSQDFRGINEQFF
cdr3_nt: TGCGCCAGCAGCCAAGATTTCCGGGGAATCAATGAGCAGTTCTTC

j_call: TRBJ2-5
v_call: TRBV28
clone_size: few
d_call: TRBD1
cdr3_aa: CASSQGGQGETQYF
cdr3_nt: TGTGCCAGCAGCCAAGGGGGACAGGGGGAGACCCAGTACTTC

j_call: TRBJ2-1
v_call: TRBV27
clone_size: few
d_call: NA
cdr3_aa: CASSGPLGVNEQFF
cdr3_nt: TGTGCCAGCAGTGGCCCTTTGGGGGTAAATGAGCAGTTCTTC